This TCR beta chain was documented in a study of cytomegalovirus exposure and HLA in healthy donors. Study observations and caveats: Later on, an analysis found that several of the most significant clusters appeared to be linked to common viral pathogens, which included parvovirus B19. TCR beta chains numbering 150 to 200 were designated cytomegalovirus-associated.

Turning to this clone: What it recognizes is unknown.

This CDR3 is built from 17 residues. Trimming took 7 bases from V and 5 from J; bases not matched to a gene: 17. Germline V gene data show CDR1 as LNHDA and CDR2 as SQIVND (reference sequence). Use of 60 Vbeta and 13 Jbeta primers characterized the PCR. Clones were read by immunoSEQ multiplex PCR, and TCRdb kept only the in-frame ones, dropping some. The table includes 150,000 to 200,000 clones, around 80% detected once. The sequencing input was PBMCs. The V call is TRBV19, the J call TRBJ1-2, with 9 bases that match TRBD1. This clonotype originated in a man aged 40-50 years in good health and CMV-seronegative. The CDR3 bases are TGTGCCAGTACCCGGACAGGGGAAAGGAGAAAGGGGTATGGCTACACCTTC. Translating gives CASTRTGERRKGYGYTF.